A selection of T cell receptor beta chains follows, all from one sample in a study of cytomegalovirus exposure and HLA in healthy donors. The repertoire was sequenced with immunoSEQ multiplex PCR; TCRdb's copy has only in-frame clones and lacks some. The sample carries about 200,000 clones, roughly four fifths recorded once. The sequenced sample was PBMCs. Every receptor here comes from a woman aged 30 to 39 in good health and CMV-seropositive. Each CDR3 is given with its conserved first and last residue. The D gene is left open where the match is weak. Some rows have no size entry. The others give once, few or many, or a class for an expanded clone.

d_call | j_call | clone_size | v_call | cdr3_aa | cdr3_nt
. | TRBJ2-6 | . | TRBV6-5 | CASAGGTGANVLTF | TGTGCCAGCGCCGGGGGAACTGGGGCCAACGTCCTGACTTTC
. | TRBJ2-7 | . | TRBV29-1 | CSVADNSYEQYF | TGCAGCGTTGCGGACAACTCCTACGAGCAGTACTTC
TRBD1 | TRBJ2-5 | . | TRBV19 | CASSTRTGPQETQYF | TGTGCCAGTAGTACGCGGACAGGGCCTCAAGAGACCCAGTACTTC
. | TRBJ1-2 | . | TRBV23-1 | CANPKGRDYSGYTF | TGCGCCAACCCGAAGGGCAGGGACTACAGTGGCTACACCTTC
TRBD1 | TRBJ1-3 | . | TRBV5-1 | CASSEGQGGDTIYF | TGCGCCAGCAGCGAGGGACAGGGAGGTGACACCATATATTTT
. | TRBJ2-1 | . | TRBV9 | CASSVSNYASNEQFF | TGTGCCAGCAGCGTTAGTAATTACGCTTCCAATGAGCAGTTCTTC
TRBD1 | TRBJ1-2 | once | TRBV6-5 | CASRPGGSVYGYTF | TGTGCCAGCAGGCCAGGGGGCTCAGTCTATGGCTACACCTTC
. | TRBJ2-5 | . | TRBV11-3 | CASSFRQIQETQYF | TGTGCCAGCAGCTTCCGACAGATCCAAGAGACCCAGTACTTC
. | TRBJ2-6 | . | TRBV18 | CASSPRDSMIGANVLTF | TGTGCCAGCTCACCACGGGACTCCATGATAGGGGCCAACGTCCTGACTTTC
TRBD1 | TRBJ1-3 | . | TRBV11-2 | CASSLDRTGGDTIYF | TGTGCCAGCAGCTTAGACCGGACAGGGGGGGACACCATATATTTT
. | TRBJ2-2 | . | TRBV5-1 | CASSLRGGAGTGELFF | TGCGCCAGCAGCTTGAGGGGGGGGGCCGGCACCGGGGAGCTGTTTTTT
. | TRBJ2-1 | . | TRBV5-1 | CASSLGGGEGEQFF | TGCGCCAGCAGCTTGGGAGGGGGGGAGGGTGAGCAGTTCTTC
. | TRBJ1-6 | . | TRBV28 | CASSSGWTIDNSPLHF | TGTGCCAGCAGTTCCGGATGGACTATTGATAATTCACCCCTCCACTTT
TRBD1 | TRBJ1-3 | . | TRBV2 | CASSDSGGRNTIYF | TGTGCCAGCAGTGACTCAGGGGGCAGAAACACCATATATTTT
TRBD1 | TRBJ2-7 | . | TRBV5-1 | CASTLPGTGNEQYF | TGCGCCAGCACCTTGCCCGGGACAGGGAACGAGCAGTACTTC
TRBD1 | TRBJ1-2 | . | TRBV29-1 | CSVGQGSFYGYTF | TGCAGCGTTGGACAGGGGTCCTTCTATGGCTACACCTTC
TRBD1 | TRBJ1-3 | . | TRBV30 | CAWSNTGVGNTIYF | TGTGCCTGGAGCAACACAGGGGTCGGCAACACCATATATTTT
TRBD1 | TRBJ1-1 | once | TRBV28 | CASSFPRTGKGEAFF | TGTGCCAGCAGTTTTCCTCGGACAGGGAAGGGTGAAGCTTTCTTT